Below, 21 T cell receptor beta chains from the same sample are listed, as sequenced in a study of T-cell memory formation after mild COVID-19. TCRdb recomputed calls from the 5' RACE reads with MiXCR, one row per CDR3 protein. This sample carries around 300,000 distinct CDR3 sequences, roughly a fifth of them seen once, and the ten largest clones take 21%. Material for sequencing was PBMCs or a T cell subset sorted from them (not recorded which). These receptors all come from a man between 18 and 29 years old who had mild COVID-19 (a few samples of this study predate the infection). Cell type and time point are not known.

A few counts support this clonotype. The chain combines TRBV5-1 with TRBJ2-5; 10 bases map to TRBD2. The CDR3 is 16 amino acids. J lost 3 bases, V lost 2 bases, and 7 bases had no gene match. The germline V gene encodes CDR1 SGHRS and CDR2 YFSETQ. CDR3 region: CASSFLRLAGEETQYF. The DNA of the CDR3 is TGCGCCAGCAGCTTCCTCAGGCTAGCGGGGGAAGAGACCCAGTACTTC.

This clonotype was counted once. This chain joins TRBV5-1 and TRBJ2-2, with D unclear. The V end lost 3 bases, the J end lost 4 bases, and 4 bases lay between the germline ends. The germline gives CDR1 SGHRS, CDR2 YFSETQ. The CDR3 extends over 12 amino acids. CDR3: CASSWLTGELFF. In nucleotides, the CDR3 is TGCGCCAGCAGCTGGCTCACCGGGGAGCTGTTTTTT.

This clonotype has a handful of counts. The chain couples TRBV7-2 to TRBJ2-3, with D possibly TRBD1 on 6 matching bases. The CDR3 totals 17 residues. Trimming pared 3 bases from V and 4 bases from J, leaving 20 bases between. CDR1 is SGHTA, CDR2 FQGNSA, per germline. CDR3 amino acids: CASSFTQDSSVADTQYF. The CDR3 DNA sequence: TGTGCCAGCAGCTTCACCCAGGACAGCTCAGTCGCAGATACGCAGTATTTT.

This clonotype was recorded a few times. This chain links TRBV5-1 with TRBJ2-3, with TRBD1 as a possible D gene (6 bases). CDR1 and CDR2 from the germline V gene are SGHRS and YFSETQ. With 2 bases removed from V and 5 bases from J, the gap between germline ends came to 12 bases. There are 14 residues in the CDR3. The CDR3 here is CASSFRGGVDTQYF. The CDR3 DNA reads as TGCGCCAGCAGCTTTCGAGGGGGAGTAGATACGCAGTATTTT. Drawing the rest from reference TRBV5-1 and TRBJ2-3, the complete variable domain is KAGVTQTPRYLIKTRGQQVTLSCSPISGHRSVSWYQQTPGQGLQFLFEYFSETQRNKGNFPGRFSGRQFSNSRSEMNVSTLELGDSALYLCASSFRGGVDTQYFGPGTRLTVL.

The chain is built from TRBV6-2 or TRBV6-3 and TRBJ1-1; possibly TRBD1 for D (6 bases). The CDR3 extends over 15 amino acids. Trimming removed 5 bases at V and 1 base at J, with 14 bases between. Germline V gives CDR1 MNHEY, CDR2 SVGEGT. The CDR3 here is CASSTPATGNTEAFF. The CDR3 region has the DNA TGTGCCAGCAGTACCCCCGCGACAGGGAACACTGAAGCTTTCTTT.

The rearrangement uses TRBV10-3 and TRBJ2-1; 11 nucleotides line up with TRBD2. Germline V gene lookup returns CDR1 ENHRY and CDR2 SYGVKD. The CDR3 is made up of 16 amino acids. Trimming cost V 3 bases and J 7 bases; bases outside gene matches: 8. CDR3 sequence (DNA): TGTGCCATCAGTGATTTTAGCGGGGGGGCCCGAAATGAGCAGTTCTTC. This encodes CAISDFSGGARNEQFF.

This chain connects TRBV7-9 to TRBJ1-2; TRBD1 matches at 12 bases. The CDR3 loop spans 16 amino acids. The V gene's germline CDR1 is SEHNR and CDR2 FQNEAQ (reference sequence). Trimming at V came to 2 bases and at J to 6 bases, leaving 7 bases not matched to a gene. The CDR3 nucleotides are TGTGCCAGCAGCTTAACAGGGACAGGGGGCCGGAATGGCTACACCTTC. Encoded protein: CASSLTGTGGRNGYTF. The whole variable domain, filled in from reference TRBV7-9 and TRBJ1-2, reads DTGVSQNPRHKITKRGQNVTFRCDPISEHNRLYWYRQTLGQGPEFLTYFQNEAQLEKSRLLSDRFSAERPKGSFSTLEIQRTEQGDSAMYLCASSLTGTGGRNGYTFGSGTRLTVV.

This sequence joins TRBV28 and TRBJ1-2; TRBD1 might be the D (5 bases). The V gene lost 5 bases and the J gene lost 7 bases, with 11 bases spanning the gap. There are 12 residues in the CDR3. CDR1 MDHEN and CDR2 SYDVKM come from the germline V gene. CDR3 amino acids: CASSPGTAGYTF. The CDR3 coding sequence is TGTGCCAGCAGTCCCGGGACCGCTGGCTACACCTTC.

This chain uses TRBV7-8 with TRBJ2-5; D remains unclear. Germline lookup yields CDR1 SGHVS and CDR2 FQNEAQ. Deletions cut 5 bases from V and 3 bases from J, with 4 bases between. CDR3 length: 11 residues. This CDR3 is CASSVKETQYF. As DNA, the CDR3 is TGTGCCAGCAGCGTCAAAGAGACCCAGTACTTC.

V is TRBV27 and J is TRBJ1-1; no clear D. Germline CDR1 reads MNHEY; CDR2 reads SMNVEV (reference sequence). The CDR3 extends over 14 amino acids. The V gene lost 8 bases and the J gene lost 0 bases, with 13 bases spanning the gap. CDR3 bases: TGTGCCAGCTCTCGAGGGTATATGAACACTGAAGCTTTCTTT. This gives the protein CASSRGYMNTEAFF.

This clonotype was recorded a few times. The J gene is TRBJ2-1, the V gene TRBV7-9, with D possibly matching TRBD1 (6 bases). Per germline, CDR1 SEHNR and CDR2 FQNEAQ (reference sequence). The germline V and J ends were trimmed by 3 bases and 7 bases, with 13 bases remaining between them. The length of the CDR3 is 14 residues. The chain's CDR3 is CASSFAPGVNEQFF. The CDR3 DNA follows: TGTGCCAGCAGCTTCGCCCCAGGGGTAAATGAGCAGTTCTTC.

V usage is TRBV4-3 and J usage is TRBJ2-1, with TRBD1 identical over 8 bases. Germline V lookup: CDR1 LGHNA, CDR2 YSLEER. Losses at the gene ends were 2 bases for V and 7 bases for J; bases not matched to a gene: 10. The CDR3 consists of 16 residues. CDR3 coding DNA: TGCGCCAGCAGCCAAAATGACAGGGGATGGGTAAATGAGCAGTTCTTC. It codes for CASSQNDRGWVNEQFF.

This chain joins TRBV7-6 and TRBJ2-3; D ambiguous. The CDR3 covers 13 residues. Per the germline V gene, CDR1 is SGHVS and CDR2 is FNYEAQ. V lost 2 bases and J lost 2, with 5 bases in between. CDR3 residues: CASSLWNTDTQYF. The DNA of the CDR3 is TGTGCCAGCAGCTTATGGAACACAGATACGCAGTATTTT.

A few counts support this clonotype. DNA for the CDR3: TGTGCCACTAGACCCCTAGTCGTAGGTAGAGATACGCAGTATTTT. Translated, it gives CATRPLVVGRDTQYF. The V gene is TRBV28, the J gene TRBJ2-3; the D is unclear. V was clipped by 10 bases and J by 5 bases, with 22 bases between them. The CDR3 loop spans 15 amino acids. CDR1 and CDR2 (germline): MDHEN, SYDVKM.

This rearrangement joins TRBV6-5 to TRBJ2-3; 9 bases are shared with TRBD1. Germline CDR1 MNHEY, CDR2 SVGAGI. V lost 1 base to trimming and J lost 2 bases; unmatched junction nucleotides: 7. The CDR3 is 17 amino acids. CDR3 in amino acids: CASSYFGTGKHTDTQYF. As DNA, the CDR3 is TGTGCCAGCAGTTACTTCGGGACAGGGAAACACACAGATACGCAGTATTTT.

The chain links TRBV12-3 or TRBV12-4 to TRBJ1-2; D not resolved. V was pared by 6 bases and J by 7 bases, with 15 bases between. The CDR3 sequence is 13 residues long. The CDR3: CASRKDRHSGYTF. CDR3 sequence (DNA): TGTGCCAGCAGGAAGGACCGGCATAGTGGCTACACCTTC.

This clonotype was counted a few times. The J gene is TRBJ2-5, the V gene TRBV7-2; no clear D. V was cut by 2 bases and J by 3 bases, with 7 bases left in between. CDR3 length: 13 amino acids. Germline CDR1 is SGHTA and CDR2 is FQGNSA. The CDR3 bases are TGTGCCAGCAGCTTAAAGTGGGAAGAGACCCAGTACTTC. Its protein product is CASSLKWEETQYF.

The rearrangement joins TRBV10-2 to TRBJ2-1, with 8 nucleotides matching TRBD2. The V segment lost 7 bases and the J segment 9 bases; nucleotides outside the gene matches: 11. Germline CDR1 WSHSY, CDR2 SAAADI. This CDR3 is built from 14 residues. The CDR3 spells CASILAGPRGEQFF. CDR3 in DNA: TGCGCCAGCATATTAGCGGGGCCCAGGGGTGAGCAGTTCTTC.

This clonotype was seen a handful of times. The rearrangement links TRBV9 to TRBJ2-3; perhaps D is TRBD1 or TRBD2 (5 bases each). The V gene lost 5 bases and the J gene lost 4 bases, with 14 bases spanning the gap. Germline CDR1 and CDR2: SGDLS and YYNGEE. The CDR3 consists of 14 residues. The CDR3 spells CASSPGTYPDTQYF. The CDR3 DNA follows: TGTGCCAGCAGTCCCGGGACCTATCCAGATACGCAGTATTTT.

The chain has TRBV18 and TRBJ1-2; no firm D call. V gave up 3 bases and J gave up 4 bases, with 12 bases separating them. This CDR3 is built from 14 residues. Germline V gene lookup returns CDR1 KGHSH and CDR2 LQKENI. CDR3 DNA sequence: TGTGCCAGCTCACCGATCGGGCAATCCTATGGCTACACCTTC. Amino acid sequence: CASSPIGQSYGYTF.

CDR3 coding DNA: TGTGCCAGCAGTTACTCCAGGGGCACAGATACGCAGTATTTT. Amino acids: CASSYSRGTDTQYF. The V gene is TRBV6-5, the J gene TRBJ2-3, with D possibly being TRBD1 (5 bases). CDR1 is MNHEY and CDR2 is SVGAGI in the germline V gene. Trimming pared 0 bases from V and 1 base from J, leaving 5 bases between. The CDR3 contains 14 residues.